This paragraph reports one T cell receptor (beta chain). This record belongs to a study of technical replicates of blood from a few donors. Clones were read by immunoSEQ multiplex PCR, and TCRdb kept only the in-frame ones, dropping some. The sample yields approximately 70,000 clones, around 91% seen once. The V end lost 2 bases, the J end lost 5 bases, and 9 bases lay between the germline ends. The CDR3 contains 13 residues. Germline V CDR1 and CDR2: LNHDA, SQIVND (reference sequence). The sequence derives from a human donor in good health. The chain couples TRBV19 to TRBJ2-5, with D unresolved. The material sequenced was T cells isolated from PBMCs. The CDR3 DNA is TGTGCCAGTAGTATAAGAACCGGGGAGACCCAGTACTTC. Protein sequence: CASSIRTGETQYF.